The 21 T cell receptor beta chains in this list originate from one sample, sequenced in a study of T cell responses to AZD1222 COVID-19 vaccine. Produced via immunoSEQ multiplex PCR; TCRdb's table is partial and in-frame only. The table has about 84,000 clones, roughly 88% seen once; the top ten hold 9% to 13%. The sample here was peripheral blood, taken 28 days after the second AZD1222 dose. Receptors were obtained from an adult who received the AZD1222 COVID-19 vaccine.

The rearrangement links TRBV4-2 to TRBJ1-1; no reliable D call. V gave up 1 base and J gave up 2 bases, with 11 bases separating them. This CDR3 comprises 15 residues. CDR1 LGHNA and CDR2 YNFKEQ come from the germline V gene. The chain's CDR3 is CASSQVGDLNTEAFF. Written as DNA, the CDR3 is TGTGCCAGCAGCCAAGTCGGGGATTTAAACACTGAAGCTTTCTTT.

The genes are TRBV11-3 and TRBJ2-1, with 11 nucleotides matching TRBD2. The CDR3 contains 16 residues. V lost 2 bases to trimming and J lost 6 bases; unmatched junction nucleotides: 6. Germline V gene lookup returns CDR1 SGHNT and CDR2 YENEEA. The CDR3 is CASSLHGLAGLNEQFF. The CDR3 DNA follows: TGTGCCAGCAGCTTACATGGACTAGCGGGCCTCAATGAGCAGTTCTTC. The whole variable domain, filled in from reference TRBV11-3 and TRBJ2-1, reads EAGVVQSPRYKIIEKKQPVAFWCNPISGHNTLYWYLQNLGQGPELLIRYENEEAVDDSQLPKDRFSAERLKGVDSTLKIQPAELGDSAVYLCASSLHGLAGLNEQFFGPGTRLTVL.

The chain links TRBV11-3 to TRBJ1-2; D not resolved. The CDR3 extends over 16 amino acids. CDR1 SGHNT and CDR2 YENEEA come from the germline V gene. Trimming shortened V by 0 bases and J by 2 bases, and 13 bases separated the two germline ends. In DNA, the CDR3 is TGTGCCAGCAGCTTAGATTCGGGATTACGCAACTATGGCTACACCTTC. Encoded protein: CASSLDSGLRNYGYTF.

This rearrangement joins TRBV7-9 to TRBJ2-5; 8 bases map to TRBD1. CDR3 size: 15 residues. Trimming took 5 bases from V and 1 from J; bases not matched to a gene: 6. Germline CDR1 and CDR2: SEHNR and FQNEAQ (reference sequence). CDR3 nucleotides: TGTGCCAGCAGCCTAATGGGACAGGCCCAAGAGACCCAGTACTTC. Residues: CASSLMGQAQETQYF.

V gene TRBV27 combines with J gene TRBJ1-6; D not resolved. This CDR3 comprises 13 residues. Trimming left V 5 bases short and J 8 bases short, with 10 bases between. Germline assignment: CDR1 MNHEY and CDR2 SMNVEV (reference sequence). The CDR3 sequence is CASSHAPDSPLHF. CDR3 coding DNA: TGTGCCAGCAGTCACGCTCCCGATTCACCCCTCCACTTT.

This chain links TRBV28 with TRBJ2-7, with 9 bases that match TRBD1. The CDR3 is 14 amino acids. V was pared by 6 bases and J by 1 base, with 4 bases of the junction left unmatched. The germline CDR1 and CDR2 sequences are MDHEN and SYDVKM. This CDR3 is CASRETGGSYEQYF. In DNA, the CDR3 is TGTGCCAGCAGGGAGACAGGGGGTTCCTACGAGCAGTACTTC.

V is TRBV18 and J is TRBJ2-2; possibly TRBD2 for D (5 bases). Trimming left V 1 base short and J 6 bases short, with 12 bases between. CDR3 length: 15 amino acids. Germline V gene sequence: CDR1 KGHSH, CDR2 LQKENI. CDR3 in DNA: TGTGCCAGCTCACCACGAGAGGGTTCGGCCGGGGAGCTGTTTTTT. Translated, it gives CASSPREGSAGELFF.

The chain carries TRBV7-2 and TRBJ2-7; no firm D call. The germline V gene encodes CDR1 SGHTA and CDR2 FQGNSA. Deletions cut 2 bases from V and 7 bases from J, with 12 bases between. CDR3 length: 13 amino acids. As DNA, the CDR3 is TGTGCCAGCAGCTTACCCGTAAGTGTTGAGCAGTACTTC. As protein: CASSLPVSVEQYF.

The CDR3 DNA is TGTGCCAGCAGCCCAATGTTAAGTCAGCCCCAGCATTTT. This encodes CASSPMLSQPQHF. The chain is built from TRBV12-3 or TRBV12-4 and TRBJ1-5; D gene uncertain. Deletions cut 6 bases from V and 6 bases from J, with 12 bases between. The CDR3 has 13 residues.

CDR3 region: CAWTRAGGRGYTF. In DNA form, the CDR3 reads TGTGCCTGGACGAGGGCCGGGGGCCGTGGCTACACCTTC. The chain joins TRBV30 to TRBJ1-2, with a weak D call TRBD1 (6 bases). This CDR3 spans 13 amino acids. The germline V gene encodes CDR1 GTSNPN and CDR2 SVGIG (reference sequence). V was clipped by 4 bases and J by 7 bases, with 16 bases between them. The full variable domain, completed using reference TRBV30 and TRBJ1-2, is SQTIHQWPATLVQPVGSPLSLECTVEGTSNPNLYWYRQAAGRGLQLLFYSVGIGQISSEVPQNLSASRPQDRQFILSSKKLLLSDSGFYLCAWTRAGGRGYTFGSGTRLTVV.

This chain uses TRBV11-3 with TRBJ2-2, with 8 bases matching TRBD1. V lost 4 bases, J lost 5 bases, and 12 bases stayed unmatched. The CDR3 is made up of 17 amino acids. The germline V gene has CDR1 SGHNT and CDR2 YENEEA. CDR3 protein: CASSSSRRGLRTGELFF. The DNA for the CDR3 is TGTGCCAGCAGCTCCTCCCGCAGGGGGCTTAGAACCGGGGAGCTGTTTTTT.

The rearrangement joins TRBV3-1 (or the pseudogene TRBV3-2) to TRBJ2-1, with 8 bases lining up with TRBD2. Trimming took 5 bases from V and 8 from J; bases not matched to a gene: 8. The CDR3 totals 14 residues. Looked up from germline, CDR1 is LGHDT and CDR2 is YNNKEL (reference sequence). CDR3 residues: CASSSRGGRDEQFF. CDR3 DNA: TGTGCCAGCAGCTCTCGCGGGGGGAGGGATGAGCAGTTCTTC.

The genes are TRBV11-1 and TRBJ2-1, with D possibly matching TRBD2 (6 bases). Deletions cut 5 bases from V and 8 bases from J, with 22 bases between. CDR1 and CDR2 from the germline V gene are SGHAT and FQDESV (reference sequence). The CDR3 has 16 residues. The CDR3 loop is CASSPKSRGLPHEQFF. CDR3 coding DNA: TGTGCCAGCAGCCCCAAATCGAGGGGACTGCCCCATGAGCAGTTCTTC.

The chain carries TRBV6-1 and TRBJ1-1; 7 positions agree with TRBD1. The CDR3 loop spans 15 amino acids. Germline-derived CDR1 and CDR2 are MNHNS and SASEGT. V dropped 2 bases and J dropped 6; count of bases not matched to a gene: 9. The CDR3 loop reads CASSEFSQGGPEAFF. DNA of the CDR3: TGTGCCAGCAGTGAATTTTCCCAGGGGGGCCCTGAAGCTTTCTTT.

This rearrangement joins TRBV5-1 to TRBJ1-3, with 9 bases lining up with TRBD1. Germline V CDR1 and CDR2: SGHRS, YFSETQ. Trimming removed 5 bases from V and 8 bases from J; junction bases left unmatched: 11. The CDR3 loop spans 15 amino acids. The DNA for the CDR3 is TGCGCCAGCAGTAACGGCGAGACAGGGGGATACACCATATATTTT. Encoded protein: CASSNGETGGYTIYF.

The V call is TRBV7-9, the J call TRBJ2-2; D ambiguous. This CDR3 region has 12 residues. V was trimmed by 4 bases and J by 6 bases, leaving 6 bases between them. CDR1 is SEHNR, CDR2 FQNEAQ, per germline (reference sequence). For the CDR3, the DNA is TGTGCCAGCAGCTCAGACGCCGGGGAGCTGTTTTTT. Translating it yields CASSSDAGELFF.

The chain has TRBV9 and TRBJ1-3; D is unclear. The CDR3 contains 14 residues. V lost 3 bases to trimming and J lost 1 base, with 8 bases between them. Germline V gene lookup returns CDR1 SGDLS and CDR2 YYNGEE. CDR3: CASSATPSGNTIYF. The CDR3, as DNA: TGTGCCAGCAGCGCTACACCGTCTGGAAACACCATATATTTT.

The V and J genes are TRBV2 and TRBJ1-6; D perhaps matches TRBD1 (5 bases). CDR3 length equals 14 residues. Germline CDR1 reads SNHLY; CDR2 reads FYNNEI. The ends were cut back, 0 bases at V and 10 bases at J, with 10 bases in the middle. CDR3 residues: CASSEAGAGSPLHF. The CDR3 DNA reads TGTGCCAGCAGTGAAGCCGGGGCGGGATCACCCCTCCACTTT.

CDR3: CASSQANTEAFF. CDR3 nucleotides: TGTGCCAGCAGCCAAGCCAACACTGAAGCTTTCTTT. This chain connects TRBV4-2 to TRBJ1-1; no clear D gene. The CDR3 runs to 12 residues. Trimming pared 1 base from V and 2 bases from J, leaving 2 bases between. The germline V gene has CDR1 LGHNA and CDR2 YNFKEQ.

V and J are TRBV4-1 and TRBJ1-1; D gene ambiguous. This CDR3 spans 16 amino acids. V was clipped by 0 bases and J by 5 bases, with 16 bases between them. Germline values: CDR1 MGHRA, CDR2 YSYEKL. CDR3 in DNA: TGCGCCAGCAGCCAAGATCTGACCGATCTCGGAACTGAAGCTTTCTTT. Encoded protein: CASSQDLTDLGTEAFF.

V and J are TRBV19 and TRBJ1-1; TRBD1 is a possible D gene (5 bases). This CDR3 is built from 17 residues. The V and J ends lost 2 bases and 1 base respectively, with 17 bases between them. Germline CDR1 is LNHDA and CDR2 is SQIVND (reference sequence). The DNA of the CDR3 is TGTGCCAGTAGTATAACGCCCGCTCAGGGCGAGAACACTGAAGCTTTCTTT. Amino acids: CASSITPAQGENTEAFF.